The 3 T cell receptor beta chains reported below all come from one sample, sequenced in a study of blood T cells in healthy people across ages. Together with a sample-barcoded 5' primer, a J-beta primer mix was included in a second PCR lasting roughly 6 to 12 cycles. One entry per CDR3 protein results from TCRdb running MiXCR on the 5' RACE reads. The table records about 1.6 million distinct CDR3 sequences, about 32% of them present only once. Material: blood. These receptors came from a woman aged 25 to 39 in good health.

The rearrangement uses TRBV30 and TRBJ2-3; the D call may be TRBD1 or TRBD2 (6 bases each). CDR3 length: 15 amino acids. The V gene's germline CDR1 is GTSNPN and CDR2 SVGIG (reference sequence). Deletions cut 4 bases from V and 1 base from J, with 15 bases between. The CDR3 protein is CAWTPGRGGTDTQYF. CDR3 coding DNA: TGTGCCTGGACCCCGGGAAGGGGGGGCACAGATACGCAGTATTTT.

This clonotype was seen only a few times. The genes are TRBV20-1 and TRBJ1-1; D call uncertain. The CDR3 loop spans 14 amino acids. Deletions cut 3 bases from V and 10 bases from J, with 21 bases between. In germline, CDR1 is DFQATT, CDR2 SNEGSKA (reference sequence). The CDR3 coding sequence is TGCAGTGCTAGTAGAGAGACGATCGAGAGTCGAGCTTTCTTT. This sequence encodes CSASRETIESRAFF.

There are a few counts of this clonotype. The gene calls are TRBV27 and TRBJ2-7; D is undetermined. Trimming shortened V by 3 bases and J by 7 bases, and 13 bases separated the two germline ends. Germline CDR1 reads MNHEY; CDR2 reads SMNVEV (reference sequence). This CDR3 region has 13 residues. The CDR3 nucleotides read TGTGCCAGCAGTTTCGGCCAGCTTCGAGAGCAGTACTTC. Its translation is CASSFGQLREQYF.